What follows are 10 T cell receptor beta chains derived from one specimen sequenced in a study of T cell repertoires in cytomegalovirus infection. From the reads, TCRdb called clonotypes with MiXCR, one entry per CDR3 protein. The profile shows approximately 750,000 distinct CDR3 sequences, roughly 35% of them singletons. The specimen sequenced was PBMCs. The receptors originated from a human donor in good health (CMV status not recorded). Some clones in this sample may be carry-over from other donors' samples.

The chain employs TRBV18 and TRBJ2-7; TRBD1 matches at 10 bases. This CDR3 comprises 17 residues. The V segment lost 3 bases and the J segment 5 bases; nucleotides outside the gene matches: 13. Germline CDR1 is KGHSH and CDR2 is LQKENI. CDR3 in amino acids: CASSPRSRGTGVHEQYF. The CDR3 DNA is TGTGCCAGCTCACCTCGTAGTAGAGGGACAGGGGTCCACGAGCAGTACTTC.

A word on this clonotype: Here the CDR3 omits its conserved ending phenylalanine or tryptophan, so a read error is the likely source. The rearrangement uses TRBV7-8 and TRBJ1-4; 7 bases line up with TRBD1. In germline, CDR1 is SGHVS, CDR2 FQNEAQ. The junction had 6 bases not matched to a gene; V was cut back by 5 bases and J by 3 bases. The CDR3 is 15 amino acids. The CDR3 reads CASSTRQGANEKLFC. CDR3 coding DNA: TGTGCCAGCAGCACGCGACAGGGCGCTAATGAAAAACTGTTTTGT.

The chain links TRBV27 to TRBJ1-1; D not certain. This CDR3 comprises 14 residues. V lost 2 bases, J lost 1 base, and 8 bases lay in between. CDR1 and CDR2 from the germline V gene are MNHEY and SMNVEV (reference sequence). The DNA of the CDR3 is TGTGCCAGCAGTTTAGACGAAGGGAACACTGAAGCTTTCTTT. This translates into CASSLDEGNTEAFF.

The sample holds a few counts of this clonotype. Mismatch with germline at one junction end may stem from a read error. The chain combines TRBV7-3 with TRBJ1-5, with D uncertain. The CDR3 is 19 residues long. The germline V gene encodes CDR1 SGHTA and CDR2 FQGTGA. The CDR3, as DNA: TGTGCCAGCAGTTTAAGGGAACTCAGGAAGATGGATAGCAATCAGCCCCAGCATTTT. Residues: CASSLRELRKMDSNQPQHF.

The genes are TRBV5-1 and TRBJ2-5; no clear D. The ends were cut back, 3 bases at V and 4 bases at J, with 13 bases in the middle. This CDR3 contains 14 residues. CDR1 and CDR2 from the germline V gene are SGHRS and YFSETQ. This chain's CDR3 is CASSSYSGGETQYF. CDR3 coding DNA: TGCGCCAGCAGCTCCTACTCCGGCGGAGAGACCCAGTACTTC. The full variable domain, in which reference TRBV5-1 and TRBJ2-5 provide the parts outside the CDR3, is KAGVTQTPRYLIKTRGQQVTLSCSPISGHRSVSWYQQTPGQGLQFLFEYFSETQRNKGNFPGRFSGRQFSNSRSEMNVSTLELGDSALYLCASSSYSGGETQYFGPGTRLLVL.

This clonotype turned up a few times. The chain has TRBV7-2 and TRBJ2-7; 11 bases are shared with TRBD1. The CDR3 consists of 16 residues. Trimming at V came to 0 bases and at J to 4 bases, leaving 5 bases not matched to a gene. The germline V gene encodes CDR1 SGHTA and CDR2 FQGNSA. The CDR3 spells CASSLARGQGGYEQYF. CDR3 nucleotide sequence: TGTGCCAGCAGCTTAGCTAGGGGACAGGGGGGGTACGAGCAGTACTTC.

This chain joins TRBV27 and TRBJ1-1; TRBD1 might be the D (6 bases). There are 16 residues in the CDR3. The germline V and J ends were trimmed by 7 bases and 1 base, with 19 bases remaining between them. Germline values: CDR1 MNHEY, CDR2 SMNVEV (reference sequence). CDR3 loop: CASISYQGQPNTEAFF. The CDR3 DNA reads as TGTGCCAGCATTTCTTACCAAGGACAGCCGAACACTGAAGCTTTCTTT.

For this clonotype: Lacking the conserved final phenylalanine or tryptophan, this CDR3 likely reflects a read error. This chain links TRBV7-2 with TRBJ2-3; TRBD1 or TRBD2 may be the D gene (5 bases each). The V and J ends lost 2 bases and 5 bases respectively, with 11 bases between them. This CDR3 is 14 amino acids long. Germline CDR1 is SGHTA and CDR2 is FQGNSA. The CDR3 region is CASSLSGRRDTQYL. The CDR3 region has the DNA TGTGCCAGCAGCTTATCGGGACGGCGAGATACGCAGTATTTG.

This clonotype was seen at least ten times. The rearrangement uses TRBV7-2 and TRBJ2-3; TRBD2 might be the D (6 bases). CDR1 is SGHTA, CDR2 FQGNSA, per germline. The CDR3 totals 17 residues. V was clipped by 1 base and J by 2 bases, with 16 bases between them. CDR3 protein: CASSLDPGLKLTDTQYF. The CDR3 DNA reads as TGTGCCAGCAGCTTAGACCCGGGACTTAAACTCACAGATACGCAGTATTTT. Using reference TRBV7-2 and TRBJ2-3 for the parts outside the CDR3, the full variable domain is GAGVSQSPSNKVTEKGKDVELRCDPISGHTALYWYRQSLGQGLEFLIYFQGNSAPDKSGLPSDRFSAERTGGSVSTLTIQRTQQEDSAVYLCASSLDPGLKLTDTQYFGPGTRLTVL.

The chain uses TRBV7-9 and TRBJ2-3; D gene ambiguous. The CDR3 is made up of 12 amino acids. Per the germline V gene, CDR1 is SEHNR and CDR2 is FQNEAQ (reference sequence). V was shortened by 8 bases and J by 2 bases, with 8 bases between the two germline ends. The CDR3 loop is CASQSFTDTQYF. The CDR3 DNA sequence: TGTGCCAGCCAAAGCTTCACAGATACGCAGTATTTT.